Shown below are 29 T cell receptor beta chains from a single sample sequenced in a study of regulatory T cells in long-lasting Graves disease (dated by TCRdb to the early 2020s). The protocol used for the library was multiplex PCR. Sequencing used an Illumina HiSeq 4000. TCR beta libraries were built with iRepertoire HTBI primers and Arm-PCR amplification of CDR3 regions. In-frame beta chains were kept once TCRdb had trimmed the public reads at Q25 with fastp and called clones with MiXCR. Each record represents a unique CDR3 protein, reported with the most common genes and DNA among its rows. The sample has 650,000 to 700,000 distinct CDR3 sequences on record, around 30% of them singletons. About two fifths of the sample comes from the top ten. According to the study, the label for this sample's time point signals: persistent/refractory GD, antithyroid drugs over 5 years with positive TRAb. For both TCR sequencing and RNA sequencing, RNA was extracted from PBMCs using TRIzol.

This material consisted of peripheral blood mononuclear cells (PBMCs), taken when the disease was refractory, from a patient treated with antithyroid drugs. The origin of the receptors is a female donor with Graves disease.

This clonotype has at least ten counts. J is TRBJ2-5 and V is TRBV27, with 7 bases aligning to TRBD2. After removal of 3 bases from V and 4 bases from J, the junction contained 5 bases not matched to a gene. This CDR3 is 14 amino acids long. Germline assignment: CDR1 MNHEY and CDR2 SMNVEV (reference sequence). The CDR3 loop reads CASSLGGRVETQYF. The CDR3 nucleotides read TGTGCCAGCAGTTTGGGGGGGAGGGTAGAGACCCAGTACTTC.

The table lists this clonotype with a few counts. This rearrangement joins TRBV6-1 to TRBJ1-5; D not certain. Trimming took off 6 bases at V and 2 bases at J, with 20 bases between the two ends. This CDR3 is built from 17 residues. Germline V gene lookup returns CDR1 MNHNS and CDR2 SASEGT. CDR3: CASSQIGPGNGNQPQHF. CDR3 nucleotide sequence: TGTGCCAGCAGCCAAATCGGTCCGGGAAACGGCAATCAGCCCCAGCATTTT.

This chain uses TRBV9 with TRBJ2-5, with D unresolved. Looked up from germline, CDR1 is SGDLS and CDR2 is YYNGEE. Trimming left V 0 bases short and J 4 bases short, with 7 bases between. CDR3 length: 13 residues. CDR3 loop: CASSVGLGETQYF. The DNA for the CDR3 is TGTGCCAGCAGCGTAGGGCTAGGAGAGACCCAGTACTTC.

This clonotype has only a few counts. The chain couples TRBV10-3 to TRBJ1-4; D is possibly TRBD1 (6 bases). This CDR3 spans 13 amino acids. Looked up from germline, CDR1 is ENHRY and CDR2 is SYGVKD. V gave up 7 bases and J gave up 3 bases, with 9 bases separating them. CDR3 protein: CAITGQPNEKLFF. Here the CDR3 DNA reads TGTGCCATCACTGGACAGCCTAATGAAAAACTGTTTTTT.

The chain links TRBV3-1 to TRBJ2-7; D may correspond to TRBD1 or TRBD2 (5 bases each). In germline, CDR1 is LGHDT, CDR2 YNNKEL (reference sequence). V shed 3 bases and J shed 2 bases, with 11 bases lying between them. The CDR3 spans 14 residues. The CDR3 DNA reads as TGTGCCAGCAGCCACCGGGGCCGAACCTACGAGCAGTACTTC. Its protein is CASSHRGRTYEQYF.

This chain links TRBV20-1 with TRBJ1-6, with unresolved D. The ends were cut back, 6 bases at V and 0 bases at J, with 15 bases in the middle. The CDR3 runs 16 residues. Per germline, CDR1 DFQATT and CDR2 SNEGSKA (reference sequence). The CDR3: CSAEGGGDSYNSPLHF. CDR3 DNA: TGCAGTGCGGAAGGTGGCGGGGACTCCTATAATTCACCCCTCCACTTT.

The rearrangement joins TRBV6-5 to TRBJ2-7; 13 nucleotides agree with TRBD2. The V segment lost 4 bases and the J segment 5 bases; nucleotides outside the gene matches: 5. The CDR3 runs to 15 residues. CDR1 and CDR2 (germline): MNHEY, SVGAGI. CDR3 nucleotides: TGTGCCAGCAGTTGGAGACTAGCGGGAGGTGACGAGCAGTACTTC. Its translation: CASSWRLAGGDEQYF.

In its sample, this clonotype was seen many times. The chain is built from TRBV2 and TRBJ2-5; D is perhaps TRBD2 (6 bases). Germline V gives CDR1 SNHLY, CDR2 FYNNEI. The V gene lost 5 bases and the J gene lost 2 bases, with 12 bases spanning the gap. This CDR3 contains 14 residues. Here the CDR3 DNA reads TGTGCCAGCAGTACGACTAGGCCGCAAGAGACCCAGTACTTC. Its protein product is CASSTTRPQETQYF. Filled out from reference TRBV2 and TRBJ2-5, the complete variable domain reads EPEVTQTPSHQVTQMGQEVILRCVPISNHLYFYWYRQILGQKVEFLVSFYNNEISEKSEIFDDQFSVERPDGSNFTLKIRSTKLEDSAMYFCASSTTRPQETQYFGPGTRLLVL.

The chain carries TRBV11-1 and TRBJ2-5, with D possibly matching TRBD1 (6 bases). Germline lookup yields CDR1 SGHAT and CDR2 FQDESV (reference sequence). The V gene lost 0 bases and the J gene lost 5 bases, with 19 bases spanning the gap. The CDR3 is 17 residues long. CDR3 nucleotides: TGTGCCAGCAGCTTAGCGCTCCCGGACAGCAAATCGGAGACCCAGTACTTC. Its protein product is CASSLALPDSKSETQYF.

The chain combines TRBV5-1 with TRBJ1-2; D is uncertain. The germline CDR1 and CDR2 sequences are SGHRS and YFSETQ. The CDR3 spans 14 residues. The ends were cut back, 0 bases at V and 10 bases at J, with 16 bases in the middle. The CDR3 DNA follows: TGCGCCAGCAGCTTGGGCGGCCAGGCCCGCGACTACACCTTC. This translates into CASSLGGQARDYTF.

The chain has TRBV5-1 and TRBJ1-1; D is perhaps TRBD1 (6 bases). CDR1 is SGHRS, CDR2 YFSETQ, per germline. The V end was cut by 7 bases, the J end by 4 bases, with 14 bases between. The CDR3 sequence is 13 residues long. The CDR3 protein is CASGSGGPTEAFF. For the CDR3, the DNA is TGCGCCAGCGGGTCGGGGGGGCCCACTGAAGCTTTCTTT.

The chain employs TRBV3-1 and TRBJ2-5; 11 bases agree with TRBD2. V was pared by 4 bases and J by 5 bases, with 15 bases of the junction left unmatched. The CDR3 covers 18 residues. CDR1 and CDR2 (germline): LGHDT, YNNKEL (reference sequence). This chain's CDR3 is CASSPFGLAGGPLETQYF. CDR3 nucleotide sequence: TGTGCCAGCAGCCCATTCGGACTAGCGGGTGGACCACTGGAGACCCAGTACTTC.

Only a few counts were recorded for this clonotype. V usage is TRBV3-1 and J usage is TRBJ1-2; TRBD1 agrees at 9 bases. CDR1 and CDR2 from the germline V gene are LGHDT and YNNKEL (reference sequence). Trimming cost V 4 bases and J 3 bases; bases outside gene matches: 9. The CDR3 is made up of 16 amino acids. CDR3 amino acids: CASSPLDRGGDYGYTF. CDR3 DNA sequence: TGTGCCAGCAGCCCCTTGGACAGGGGCGGTGACTATGGCTACACCTTC.

This clonotype has just a few counts. V is TRBV20-1 and J is TRBJ2-7; unclear D gene. Germline lookup yields CDR1 DFQATT and CDR2 SNEGSKA (reference sequence). The length of the CDR3 is 14 residues. The V gene lost 1 base and the J gene lost 0 bases, with 10 bases spanning the gap. The CDR3: CSARVSVTSYEQYF. The CDR3 bases are TGCAGTGCTAGAGTGTCCGTTACCTCCTACGAGCAGTACTTC.

This chain connects TRBV30 to TRBJ1-2, with 9 bases matching TRBD1. V lost 0 bases and J lost 4; bases outside the gene matches: 3. In germline, CDR1 is GTSNPN, CDR2 SVGIG (reference sequence). The CDR3 length is 14 residues. CDR3 residues: CAWSVTGGVYGYTF. In nucleotides, the CDR3 is TGTGCCTGGAGTGTAACAGGGGGCGTCTATGGCTACACCTTC.

V usage is TRBV27 and J usage is TRBJ2-2; 9 bases line up with TRBD2. V lost 8 bases to trimming and J lost 4 bases; unmatched junction nucleotides: 2. In germline, CDR1 is MNHEY, CDR2 SMNVEV (reference sequence). The CDR3 sequence is 13 residues long. As DNA, the CDR3 is TGTGCCAGCGGACTAGCGCCCACCGGGGAGCTGTTTTTT. Amino acid sequence: CASGLAPTGELFF.

The chain combines TRBV20-1 with TRBJ1-2; D perhaps matches TRBD1 (5 bases). The germline gives CDR1 DFQATT, CDR2 SNEGSKA (reference sequence). V was cut by 5 bases and J by 4 bases, with 17 bases left in between. This CDR3 region has 14 residues. As DNA, the CDR3 is TGCAGTGCTTTACAGGCCCGGGGAGTCTATGGCTACACCTTC. Translation: CSALQARGVYGYTF.

This clonotype turned up a few times. The CDR3 bases are TGTGCCAGCAGTCAGATTGCTGGGGCCAACGTCCTGACTTTC. It is translated as CASSQIAGANVLTF. The chain recombines TRBV28 with TRBJ2-6, with D uncertain. V gave up 5 bases and J gave up 2 bases, with 7 bases separating them. Germline V gene lookup returns CDR1 MDHEN and CDR2 SYDVKM. There are 14 residues in the CDR3.

This clonotype was seen ten or more times. This rearrangement joins TRBV6-1 to TRBJ2-7, with D perhaps matching TRBD1 (5 bases). The germline CDR1 and CDR2 sequences are MNHNS and SASEGT. V lost 2 bases to trimming and J lost 2 bases, with 7 bases between them. The CDR3 loop spans 13 amino acids. Written as DNA, the CDR3 is TGTGCCAGCAGTGAAAGGGGAACCTACGAGCAGTACTTC. Residues: CASSERGTYEQYF.

This clonotype was observed a few times. The chain combines TRBV9 with TRBJ2-5; TRBD2 matches 12 bases. Trimming removed 3 bases from V and 1 base from J; junction bases left unmatched: 1. Germline loops: CDR1 SGDLS, CDR2 YYNGEE. The CDR3 is made up of 15 amino acids. The CDR3 protein is CASSELAGGQETQYF. The CDR3 region has the DNA TGTGCCAGCAGCGAACTAGCGGGAGGCCAAGAGACCCAGTACTTC.

The chain couples TRBV2 to TRBJ2-3; 14 nucleotides agree with TRBD2. CDR1 SNHLY and CDR2 FYNNEI come from the germline V gene. The J segment lost 7 bases and the V segment lost 3 bases, leaving 3 bases of the junction unmatched. The CDR3 totals 15 residues. The CDR3 reads CASSERTSGRHTQYF. The CDR3 DNA reads as TGTGCCAGCAGTGAGAGGACTAGCGGGAGGCATACGCAGTATTTT.

The chain recombines TRBV19 with TRBJ1-2; D not resolved. CDR3 length equals 13 residues. Trimming removed 8 bases at V and 2 bases at J, with 12 bases between. The V gene's germline CDR1 is LNHDA and CDR2 SQIVND (reference sequence). The CDR3: CASFKGTNYGYTF. Written as DNA, the CDR3 is TGTGCCAGTTTCAAGGGAACGAACTATGGCTACACCTTC.

In regard to this clonotype: A read error may explain this, as a much larger clone is one base away. V gene TRBV18 combines with J gene TRBJ2-5; D remains unclear. This CDR3 is built from 12 residues. Germline V gives CDR1 KGHSH, CDR2 LQKENI. This CDR3 is CASSPLRGTQYF. For the CDR3, the DNA is TGTGCCAGCTCGCCACTCCGAGGGACCCAGTACTTC.

The chain has TRBV5-1 and TRBJ1-5; D is unclear. V was cut by 0 bases and J by 2 bases, with 9 bases left in between. The V gene's germline CDR1 is SGHRS and CDR2 YFSETQ. The CDR3 runs to 15 residues. The CDR3 loop reads CASSLAGTRNQPQHF. CDR3 in DNA: TGCGCCAGCAGCTTGGCTGGCACCCGCAATCAGCCCCAGCATTTT.

This clonotype appeared a few times. The V call is TRBV5-1, the J call TRBJ1-2; 9 bases match TRBD1. V lost 0 bases to trimming and J lost 7 bases; unmatched junction nucleotides: 4. This CDR3 has 14 amino acids. CDR1 is SGHRS and CDR2 is YFSETQ in the germline V gene. The CDR3 coding sequence is TGCGCCAGCAGCTTGGTAACAGGGGGCTCTGGCTACACCTTC. Its translation is CASSLVTGGSGYTF.

The genes are TRBV2 and TRBJ2-7, with TRBD1 identical over 8 bases. This CDR3 comprises 14 residues. Germline V gene sequence: CDR1 SNHLY, CDR2 FYNNEI. The ends lost 8 bases at V and 6 bases at J; junction bases unmatched: 12. CDR3 in DNA: TGTGCCAGCGTCCGCGGACAGGGTGGAGGCGAGCAGTACTTC. Its protein is CASVRGQGGGEQYF.

The J gene is TRBJ1-1, the V gene TRBV12-3 or TRBV12-4; 7 bases match TRBD1. Unmatched junction bases numbered 11, after V lost 5 bases and J lost 11 bases. There are 13 residues in the CDR3. The CDR3 DNA is TGTGCCAGCAGTCCACAGGGGAGAAGGTATGCTTTCTTT. This encodes CASSPQGRRYAFF.

This chain connects TRBV6-1 to TRBJ1-2, with 10 positions matching TRBD1. The CDR3 runs 14 residues. Germline V lookup: CDR1 MNHNS, CDR2 SASEGT. After removal of 2 bases from V and 8 bases from J, the junction contained 5 bases not matched to a gene. CDR3 protein: CASSELGQGNGYTF. The CDR3 DNA is TGTGCCAGCAGTGAATTGGGACAGGGGAACGGCTACACCTTC.

The CDR3 bases are TGTGCCTGGAGGGAAAAGGCTCGGACAGCGAACACTGAAGCTTTCTTT. It translates to CAWREKARTANTEAFF. This chain uses TRBV30 with TRBJ1-1; D is perhaps TRBD1 (6 bases). CDR1 is GTSNPN, CDR2 SVGIG, per germline (reference sequence). The CDR3 length is 16 residues. The V gene lost 3 bases and the J gene lost 1 base, with 18 bases spanning the gap.